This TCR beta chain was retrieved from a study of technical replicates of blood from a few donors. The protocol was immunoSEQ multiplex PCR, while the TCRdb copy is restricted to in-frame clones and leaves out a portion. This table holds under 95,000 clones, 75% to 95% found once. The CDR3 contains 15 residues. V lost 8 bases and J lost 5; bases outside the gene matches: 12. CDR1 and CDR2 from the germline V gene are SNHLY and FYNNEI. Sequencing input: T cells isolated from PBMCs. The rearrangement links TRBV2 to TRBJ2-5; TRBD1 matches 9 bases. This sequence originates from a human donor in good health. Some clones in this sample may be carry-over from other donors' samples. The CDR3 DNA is TGTGCCAGCCTCTTACGACAGGGGGTACTGGAGACCCAGTACTTC. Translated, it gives CASLLRQGVLETQYF.